The following is a T cell receptor (beta chain) sequence with its context. What it recognizes is unknown. The data stem from a study of cytomegalovirus exposure and HLA in healthy donors. Across the whole study: Across around 400 genotyped donors, 81% landed in the Caucasian-associated ancestry cluster. Study-level points and caveats: TCR beta chains associated with HLA were, in a later analysis, more clonally expanded than equally common others.

This CDR3 contains 16 residues. After removal of 4 bases from V and 4 bases from J, the junction contained 10 bases not matched to a gene. Per germline, CDR1 LGHNA and CDR2 YNFKEQ. The PCR was carried out with 60 Vbeta primers and 13 Jbeta primers. The method was immunoSEQ multiplex PCR; TCRdb's version includes in-frame clones alone and lacks a portion of them. The sample has around 140,000 clones, and its top ten clones hold approximately 1.5%. As for the donors, each was a healthy bone marrow donor. This chain joins TRBV4-2 and TRBJ1-2; 9 bases line up with TRBD1. Sequencing was done on a sample of PBMCs. This receptor was obtained from a woman aged 40 to 50 in good health and CMV-seronegative. The CDR3 loop is CASSPSRDRASYGYTF. CDR3 bases: TGTGCCAGCAGCCCGTCCCGGGACAGGGCTTCCTATGGCTACACCTTC.